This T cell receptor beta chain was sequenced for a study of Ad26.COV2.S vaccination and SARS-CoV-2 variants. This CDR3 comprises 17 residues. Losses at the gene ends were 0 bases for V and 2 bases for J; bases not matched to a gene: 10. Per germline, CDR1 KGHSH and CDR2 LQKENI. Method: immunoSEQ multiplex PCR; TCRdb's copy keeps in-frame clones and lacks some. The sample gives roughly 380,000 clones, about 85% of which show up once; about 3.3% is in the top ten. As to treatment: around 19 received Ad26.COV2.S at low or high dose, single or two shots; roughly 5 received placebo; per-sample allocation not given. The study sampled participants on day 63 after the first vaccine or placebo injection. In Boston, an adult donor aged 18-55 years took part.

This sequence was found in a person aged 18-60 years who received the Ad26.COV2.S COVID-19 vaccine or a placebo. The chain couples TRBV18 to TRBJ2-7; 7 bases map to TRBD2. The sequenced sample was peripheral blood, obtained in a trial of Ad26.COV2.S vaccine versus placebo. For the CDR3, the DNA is TGTGCCAGCTCACCACCGGGACGAGGCGGGAGTACCTACGAGCAGTACTTC. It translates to CASSPPGRGGSTYEQYF.